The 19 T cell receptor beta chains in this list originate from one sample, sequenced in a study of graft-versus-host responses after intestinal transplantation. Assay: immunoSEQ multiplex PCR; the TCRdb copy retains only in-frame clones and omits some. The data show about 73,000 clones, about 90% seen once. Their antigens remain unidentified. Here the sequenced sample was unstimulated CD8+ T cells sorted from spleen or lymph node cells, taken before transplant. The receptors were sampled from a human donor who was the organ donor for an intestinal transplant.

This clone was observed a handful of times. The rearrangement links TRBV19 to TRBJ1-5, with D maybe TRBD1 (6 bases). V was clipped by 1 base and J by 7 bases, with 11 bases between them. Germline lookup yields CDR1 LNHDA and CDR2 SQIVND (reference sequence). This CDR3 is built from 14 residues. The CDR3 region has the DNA TGTGCCAGTAGTATAGTTACGGACAGCCAGCCCCAGCATTTT. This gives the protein CASSIVTDSQPQHF.

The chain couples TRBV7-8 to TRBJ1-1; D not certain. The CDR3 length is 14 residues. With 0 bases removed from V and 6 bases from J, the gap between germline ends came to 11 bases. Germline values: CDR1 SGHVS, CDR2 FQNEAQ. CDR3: CASSLAQVSAEAFF. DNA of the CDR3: TGTGCCAGCAGCTTAGCGCAGGTATCGGCTGAAGCTTTCTTT.

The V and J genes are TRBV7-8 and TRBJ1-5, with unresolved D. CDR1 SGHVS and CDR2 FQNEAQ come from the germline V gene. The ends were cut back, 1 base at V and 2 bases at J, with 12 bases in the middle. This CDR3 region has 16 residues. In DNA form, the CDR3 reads TGTGCCAGCAGCTTAGGTCCATTAAGCGGCAATCAGCCCCAGCATTTT. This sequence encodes CASSLGPLSGNQPQHF.

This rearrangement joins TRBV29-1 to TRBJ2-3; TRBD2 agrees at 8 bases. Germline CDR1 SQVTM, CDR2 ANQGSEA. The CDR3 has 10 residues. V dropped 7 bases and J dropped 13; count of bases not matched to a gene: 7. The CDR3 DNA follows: TGCAGCGCTCGGGGGGGATCGGAGTATTTT. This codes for CSARGGSEYF.

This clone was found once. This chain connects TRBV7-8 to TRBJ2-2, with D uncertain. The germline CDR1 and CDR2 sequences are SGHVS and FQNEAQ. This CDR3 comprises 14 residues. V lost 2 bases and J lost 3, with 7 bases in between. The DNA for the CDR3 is TGTGCCAGCAGCTTAACCGTAGACACCGGGGAGCTGTTTTTT. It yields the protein CASSLTVDTGELFF.

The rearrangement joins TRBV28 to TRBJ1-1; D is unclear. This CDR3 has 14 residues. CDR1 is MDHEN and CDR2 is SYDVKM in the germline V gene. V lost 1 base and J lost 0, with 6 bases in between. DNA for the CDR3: TGTGCCAGCAGTTTATACAGCCTGAACACTGAAGCTTTCTTT. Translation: CASSLYSLNTEAFF.

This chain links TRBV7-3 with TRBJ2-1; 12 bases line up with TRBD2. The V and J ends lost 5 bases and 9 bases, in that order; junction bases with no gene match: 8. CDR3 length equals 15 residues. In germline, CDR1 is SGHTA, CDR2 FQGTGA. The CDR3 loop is CASSPLAGGPTEQFF. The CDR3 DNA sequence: TGTGCCAGCAGCCCGCTAGCGGGGGGGCCCACTGAGCAGTTCTTC.

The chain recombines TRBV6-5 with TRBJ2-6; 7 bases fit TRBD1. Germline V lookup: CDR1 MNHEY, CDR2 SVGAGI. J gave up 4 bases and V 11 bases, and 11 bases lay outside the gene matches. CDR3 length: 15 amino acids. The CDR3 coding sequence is TGTGCCGCATGCCACAGGGGTGCAGGGGCCAACGTCCTGACTTTC. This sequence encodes CAACHRGAGANVLTF.

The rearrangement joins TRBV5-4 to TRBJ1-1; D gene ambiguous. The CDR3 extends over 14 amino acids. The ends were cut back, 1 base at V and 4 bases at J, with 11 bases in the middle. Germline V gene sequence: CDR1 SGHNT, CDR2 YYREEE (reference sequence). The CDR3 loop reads CASSLLPRVTEAFF. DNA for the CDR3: TGTGCCAGCAGCTTGCTTCCCCGAGTCACTGAAGCTTTCTTT. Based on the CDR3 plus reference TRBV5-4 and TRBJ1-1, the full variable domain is ETGVTQSPTHLIKTRGQQVTLRCSSQSGHNTVSWYQQALGQGPQFIFQYYREEENGRGNFPPRFSGLQFPNYSSELNVNALELDDSALYLCASSLLPRVTEAFFGQGTRLTVV.

Here the CDR3 reads CASSKIAIQETQYF. The DNA for the CDR3 is TGTGCCAGCAGCAAGATAGCGATCCAAGAGACCCAGTACTTC. The V and J genes are TRBV6-1 and TRBJ2-5, with D perhaps TRBD2 (5 bases). Germline V gives CDR1 MNHNS, CDR2 SASEGT. The CDR3 has 14 residues. V lost 6 bases and J 1 base, leaving 12 bases between the germline ends.

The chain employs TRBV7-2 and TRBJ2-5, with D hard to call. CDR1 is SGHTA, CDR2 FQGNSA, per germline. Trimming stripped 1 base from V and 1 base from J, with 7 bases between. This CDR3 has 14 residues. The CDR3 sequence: CASSLGGSQETQYF. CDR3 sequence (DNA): TGTGCCAGCAGCTTAGGAGGCAGCCAAGAGACCCAGTACTTC.

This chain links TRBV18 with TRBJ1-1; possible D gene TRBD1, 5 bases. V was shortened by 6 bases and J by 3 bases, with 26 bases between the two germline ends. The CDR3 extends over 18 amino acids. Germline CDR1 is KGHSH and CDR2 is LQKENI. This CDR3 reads CASSLGIRGNKGDTEAFF. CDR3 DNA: TGTGCCAGCTCCCTCGGAATCCGGGGGAATAAGGGAGACACTGAAGCTTTCTTT.

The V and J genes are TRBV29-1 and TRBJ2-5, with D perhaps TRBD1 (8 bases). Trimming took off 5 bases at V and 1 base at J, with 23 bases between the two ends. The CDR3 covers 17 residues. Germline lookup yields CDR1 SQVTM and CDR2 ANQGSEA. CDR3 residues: CSVIDRGWGGVQETQYF. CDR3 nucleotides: TGCAGCGTTATAGACAGGGGATGGGGGGGCGTCCAAGAGACCCAGTACTTC.

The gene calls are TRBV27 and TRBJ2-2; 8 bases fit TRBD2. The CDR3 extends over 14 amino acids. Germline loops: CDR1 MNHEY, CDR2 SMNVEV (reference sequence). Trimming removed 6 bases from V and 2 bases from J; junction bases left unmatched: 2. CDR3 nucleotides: TGTGCCAGCAGGTGGACTAGCAACACCGGGGAGCTGTTTTTT. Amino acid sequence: CASRWTSNTGELFF.

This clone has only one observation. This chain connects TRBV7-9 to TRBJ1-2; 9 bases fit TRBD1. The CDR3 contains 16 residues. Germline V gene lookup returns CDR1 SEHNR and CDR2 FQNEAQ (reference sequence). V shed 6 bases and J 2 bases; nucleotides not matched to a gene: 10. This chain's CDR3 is CASSSTYRGRNYGYTF. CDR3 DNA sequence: TGTGCCAGCAGTTCAACTTACAGGGGGCGAAACTATGGCTACACCTTC. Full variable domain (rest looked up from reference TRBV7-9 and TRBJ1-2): DTGVSQNPRHKITKRGQNVTFRCDPISEHNRLYWYRQTLGQGPEFLTYFQNEAQLEKSRLLSDRFSAERPKGSFSTLEIQRTEQGDSAMYLCASSSTYRGRNYGYTFGSGTRLTVV.

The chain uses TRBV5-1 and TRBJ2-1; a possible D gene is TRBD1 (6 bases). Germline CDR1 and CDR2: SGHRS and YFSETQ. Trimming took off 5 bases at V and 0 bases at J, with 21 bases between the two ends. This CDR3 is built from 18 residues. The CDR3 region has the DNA TGCGCCAGCAGTTGGAACAGGGTAGAAAAGACCTCCTACAATGAGCAGTTCTTC. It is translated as CASSWNRVEKTSYNEQFF.

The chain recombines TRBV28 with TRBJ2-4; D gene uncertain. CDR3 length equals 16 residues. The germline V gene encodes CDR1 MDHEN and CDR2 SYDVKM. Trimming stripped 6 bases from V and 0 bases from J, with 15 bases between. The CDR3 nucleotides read TGTGCCAGCAGCCCCCTATCATCCCTAGCCAAAAACATTCAGTACTTC. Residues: CASSPLSSLAKNIQYF.

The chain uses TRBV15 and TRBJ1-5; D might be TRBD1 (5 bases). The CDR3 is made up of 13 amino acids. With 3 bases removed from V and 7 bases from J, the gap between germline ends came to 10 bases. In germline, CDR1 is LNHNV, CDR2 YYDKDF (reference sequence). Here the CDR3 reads CATSSSGEQPQHF. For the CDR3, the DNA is TGTGCCACCAGCAGTTCGGGGGAACAGCCCCAGCATTTT.

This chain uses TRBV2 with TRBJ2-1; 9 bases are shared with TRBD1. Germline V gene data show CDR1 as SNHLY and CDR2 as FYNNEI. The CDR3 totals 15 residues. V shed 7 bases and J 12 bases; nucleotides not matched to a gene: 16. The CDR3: CASTPGTGISGGQFF. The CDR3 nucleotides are TGTGCCAGCACCCCCGGGACAGGGATTTCGGGTGGGCAGTTCTTC.